The next 11 T cell receptor beta chains were all read from a single sample in a study of blood T cell repertoires in COVID-19. TCRdb keeps only in-frame clones here, not all; method: immunoSEQ multiplex PCR. The sample includes 310,000 or so clones, 80% to 90% of them seen just once. Source material: PBMCs or T cells enriched from blood (not recorded which). All receptors derive from a woman aged 18-29 years who had recovered from COVID-19.

This chain joins TRBV6-5 and TRBJ1-6; tentatively, D is TRBD1 (5 bases). The CDR3 has 16 residues. Germline CDR1 is MNHEY and CDR2 is SVGAGI. V lost 1 base and J lost 6, with 13 bases in between. The CDR3 coding sequence is TGTGCCAGCAGTTACTTCCCGGCAAGGGGTAATTCACCCCTCCACTTT. Amino acids: CASSYFPARGNSPLHF.

As DNA, the CDR3 is TGTGCCAGCACCATGTGGGACAGGGGTATCGCAGATACGCAGTATTTT. This translates into CASTMWDRGIADTQYF. The chain joins TRBV5-6 to TRBJ2-3, with 10 nucleotides matching TRBD1. Losses at the gene ends were 6 bases for V and 4 bases for J; bases not matched to a gene: 11. The CDR3 sequence is 16 residues long. Germline-derived CDR1 and CDR2 are SGHDT and YYEEEE.

This chain connects TRBV28 to TRBJ2-7; D is perhaps TRBD2 (7 bases). CDR1 is MDHEN and CDR2 is SYDVKM in the germline V gene. Deletions cut 6 bases from V and 2 bases from J, with 17 bases between. This CDR3 region has 15 residues. CDR3 sequence: CASRWSRGAAYEQYF. CDR3 coding DNA: TGTGCCAGCAGATGGAGTCGGGGGGCGGCCTACGAGCAGTACTTC. Full variable domain (missing parts from reference TRBV28 and TRBJ2-7): DVKVTQSSRYLVKRTGEKVFLECVQDMDHENMFWYRQDPGLGLRLIYFSYDVKMKEKGDIPEGYSVSREKKERFSLILESASTNQTSMYLCASRWSRGAAYEQYFGPGTRLTVT.

The chain couples TRBV5-4 to TRBJ2-2; 10 nucleotides agree with TRBD1. The junction had 5 bases not matched to a gene; V was cut back by 2 bases and J by 4 bases. Germline CDR1 reads SGHNT; CDR2 reads YYREEE (reference sequence). CDR3 length: 16 amino acids. The CDR3, as DNA: TGTGCCAGCAGCTTTCCGGGACAGGGGATCACCGGGGAGCTGTTTTTT. Protein product: CASSFPGQGITGELFF.

This sequence joins TRBV18 and TRBJ1-2, with TRBD1 identical over 7 bases. This CDR3 contains 16 residues. The germline gives CDR1 KGHSH, CDR2 LQKENI. V shed 0 bases, J shed 2 bases, and the junction held 6 bases outside the gene matches. The CDR3 region is CASSPPSAGGNYGYTF. In nucleotides, the CDR3 is TGTGCCAGCTCACCACCGTCGGCAGGGGGAAACTATGGCTACACCTTC.

The gene calls are TRBV3-1 (or the pseudogene TRBV3-2) and TRBJ2-7, with TRBD1 matching over 9 bases. V gave up 0 bases and J gave up 2 bases; unmatched junction bases: 5. There are 16 residues in the CDR3. Germline V gene sequence: CDR1 LGHDT, CDR2 YNNKEL (reference sequence). The CDR3 is CASSQDRQGEPYEQYF. The DNA for the CDR3 is TGTGCCAGCAGCCAAGACCGACAGGGGGAACCCTACGAGCAGTACTTC.

The chain employs TRBV27 and TRBJ1-2; TRBD1 is a possible D gene (6 bases). Deletions cut 8 bases from V and 6 bases from J, with 7 bases between. The CDR3 totals 10 residues. CDR1 is MNHEY, CDR2 SMNVEV, per germline (reference sequence). CDR3 in DNA: TGTGCCAGCGAGGGGGATGGCTACACCTTC. This translates into CASEGDGYTF.

This clone ranks as large. This rearrangement joins TRBV2 to TRBJ1-4; 7 bases fit TRBD1. Germline-derived CDR1 and CDR2 are SNHLY and FYNNEI. The CDR3 is made up of 13 amino acids. Germline trimming cut 7 bases from V and 7 bases from J; bases unmatched to any gene: 6. The DNA of the CDR3 is TGTGCCAGCACCGACAGGGATGGTGAAAAACTGTTTTTT. Its translation: CASTDRDGEKLFF.

The chain couples TRBV19 to TRBJ1-5, with D tentatively TRBD1 (5 bases). The CDR3 runs 16 residues. Looked up from germline, CDR1 is LNHDA and CDR2 is SQIVND (reference sequence). V was pared by 2 bases and J by 7 bases, with 18 bases between. CDR3 bases: TGTGCCAGTAGTATACAGTGGGGCGCGGGAGGCCAGCCCCAGCATTTT. This codes for CASSIQWGAGGQPQHF.

The chain uses TRBV19 and TRBJ1-5; 9 bases fit TRBD1. J gave up 0 bases and V 7 bases, and 7 bases lay outside the gene matches. The CDR3 has 16 amino acids. Germline V gene sequence: CDR1 LNHDA, CDR2 SQIVND (reference sequence). The CDR3 reads CASTRQGVNSNQPQHF. The CDR3, as DNA: TGTGCCAGTACCCGACAGGGGGTCAATAGCAATCAGCCCCAGCATTTT.

The V gene is TRBV27, the J gene TRBJ2-7, with TRBD1 identical over 8 bases. J was trimmed by 2 bases and V by 6 bases; bases with no gene match: 9. Germline V gives CDR1 MNHEY, CDR2 SMNVEV (reference sequence). The CDR3 runs 15 residues. The CDR3 region is CASSTWGQDPYEQYF. CDR3 in DNA: TGTGCCAGCAGCACCTGGGGACAGGATCCCTACGAGCAGTACTTC.